A selection of T cell receptor beta chains follows, all from one sample in a study of beta chain features in type 1 diabetes. Some clones are missing from TCRdb's copy, which holds only in-frame ones; the method was immunoSEQ multiplex PCR. Among 400,000 to 450,000 clones listed, around 13% were seen once. The sequencing input was naive CD4+ T cells from blood. These receptors originate from a man younger than 40 in good health. Both conserved end residues are part of each CDR3. The order of the fields is J gene, clone size, V gene, D gene, CDR3 protein, CDR3 DNA. The D gene is left open where the match is weak. Clone size, where shown, is once, few, many, or a class for clones that have expanded.

J: TRBJ2-5; size: .; V: TRBV28; D: .; CDR3: CASSGTFQETQYF; DNA: TGTGCCAGCAGCGGGACTTTCCAAGAGACCCAGTACTTC
J: TRBJ2-5; size: .; V: TRBV7-2; D: .; CDR3: CASSKGTKETQYF; DNA: TGTGCCAGCAGCAAGGGGACGAAAGAGACCCAGTACTTC
J: TRBJ2-7; size: few; V: TRBV29-1; D: .; CDR3: CSVATGTSLVAQYF; DNA: TGCAGCGTTGCGACAGGTACCTCTCTTGTTGCGCAGTACTTC
J: TRBJ2-2; size: .; V: TRBV9; D: .; CDR3: CASSPGPSASGELFF; DNA: TGTGCCAGCAGCCCCGGACCAAGCGCGTCCGGGGAGCTGTTTTTT
J: TRBJ2-7; size: .; V: TRBV25-1; D: .; CDR3: CASSATTGNLYEQYF; DNA: TGTGCCAGCAGTGCCACAACAGGGAACCTCTACGAGCAGTACTTC
J: TRBJ2-1; size: few; V: TRBV7-9; D: .; CDR3: CASSVPRGSGYNEQFF; DNA: TGTGCCAGCAGCGTTCCTCGAGGGTCGGGCTACAATGAGCAGTTCTTC
J: TRBJ1-2; size: .; V: TRBV29-1; D: .; CDR3: CSVAGVGYGYTF; DNA: TGCAGCGTTGCGGGGGTCGGGTATGGCTACACCTTC
J: TRBJ1-2; size: .; V: TRBV7-2; D: TRBD1; CDR3: CASSPRQGTDYTF; DNA: TGTGCCAGCAGCCCCCGACAGGGCACGGACTACACCTTC
J: TRBJ1-1; size: few; V: TRBV5-1; D: TRBD1; CDR3: CASSQTGPNTEAFF; DNA: TGCGCCAGCAGCCAGACAGGGCCGAACACTGAAGCTTTCTTT
J: TRBJ1-1; size: .; V: TRBV28; D: .; CDR3: CASRDVTESFF; DNA: TGTGCCAGCCGGGACGTCACCGAGTCTTTCTTT
J: TRBJ2-5; size: few; V: TRBV15; D: .; CDR3: CATSRVPPETQYF; DNA: TGTGCCACCAGCAGAGTCCCCCCAGAGACCCAGTACTTC
J: TRBJ2-3; size: few; V: TRBV7-3; D: TRBD2; CDR3: CASSPTSGTSTDTQYF; DNA: TGTGCCAGCAGTCCAACTAGCGGGACTAGCACAGATACGCAGTATTTT
J: TRBJ1-5; size: .; V: TRBV5-6; D: TRBD1; CDR3: CASSLTGTANQPQHF; DNA: TGTGCCAGCAGCCTGACTGGGACAGCAAATCAGCCCCAGCATTTT
J: TRBJ2-5; size: few; V: TRBV29-1; D: .; CDR3: CSAGQSIETQYF; DNA: TGCAGCGCCGGACAGTCTATTGAGACCCAGTACTTC
J: TRBJ2-5; size: few; V: TRBV30; D: .; CDR3: CAWSVRAGETQYF; DNA: TGTGCCTGGAGTGTAAGGGCAGGGGAGACCCAGTACTTC
J: TRBJ2-3; size: .; V: TRBV9; D: TRBD2; CDR3: CASSTSSGSTDTQYF; DNA: TGTGCCAGCAGCACATCTAGCGGGAGCACAGATACGCAGTATTTT
J: TRBJ2-3; size: few; V: TRBV27; D: .; CDR3: CASSLYGDTDTQYF; DNA: TGTGCCAGCAGTTTATACGGGGACACAGATACGCAGTATTTT